This T cell receptor beta chain was obtained from a study of OX40 agonist ivuxolimab in advanced cancers. Produced via immunoSEQ multiplex PCR; TCRdb's table is partial and in-frame only. This sample has more than 70,000 clones; approximately 80% occur once, and the top ten carry approximately 0.44%. The germline gives CDR1 MRHNA, CDR2 SNTAGT. The CDR3 totals 13 residues. Deletions cut 0 bases from V and 6 bases from J, with 8 bases between. This clone showed up just once. The source was CD4+ or CD8+ T cells sorted from blood, collected in a trial of the OX40 agonist ivuxolimab. This clonotype was sampled from an adult with an advanced solid tumor such as melanoma, head and neck, liver or kidney cancer. The chain combines TRBV6-4 with TRBJ1-2; D is unresolved. The CDR3 nucleotides read TGTGCCAGCAGTGACTCCCCGACTAATGGCTACACCTTC. Its protein is CASSDSPTNGYTF.